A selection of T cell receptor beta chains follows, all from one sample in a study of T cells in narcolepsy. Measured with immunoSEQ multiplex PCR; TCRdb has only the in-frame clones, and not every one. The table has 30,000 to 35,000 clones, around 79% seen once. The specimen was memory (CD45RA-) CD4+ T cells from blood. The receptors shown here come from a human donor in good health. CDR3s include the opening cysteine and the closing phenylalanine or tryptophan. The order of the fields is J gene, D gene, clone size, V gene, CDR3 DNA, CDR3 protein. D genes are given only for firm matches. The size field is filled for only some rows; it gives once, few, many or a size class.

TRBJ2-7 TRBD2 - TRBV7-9 TGTGCCAGCAGCTCGGGACTAGCGGGAGTATCCGAGCAGTACTTC CASSSGLAGVSEQYF
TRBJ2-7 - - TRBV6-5 TGTGCCAGCAGTTATAACAGTCTTCCCAACGAGCAGTACTTC CASSYNSLPNEQYF
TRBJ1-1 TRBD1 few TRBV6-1 TGTGCCACCACACTGACAGGGACGCCTTTCTTT CATTLTGTPFF
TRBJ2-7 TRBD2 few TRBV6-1 TGTGCCAGCAGTACCTCGACTAGCGGGGGCTATCAGCAGTACTTC CASSTSTSGGYQQYF
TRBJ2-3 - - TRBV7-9 TGTGCCAGCAGCCGAGGGGATACGCAGTATTTT CASSRGDTQYF
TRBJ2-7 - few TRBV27 TGTGCCAGCGCCTTGATTAGCTCCTACGAGCAGTACTTC CASALISSYEQYF
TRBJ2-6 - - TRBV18 TGTGCCAGCTCACCACGGACAGCGGACGTTTCTGGGGCCAACGTCCTGACTTTC CASSPRTADVSGANVLTF
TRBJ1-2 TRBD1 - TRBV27 TGTGCCAGCAGGCCCGGGACAGGGTATCTGAGCTATGGCTACACCTTC CASRPGTGYLSYGYTF
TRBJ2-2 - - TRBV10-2 TGCGCCAGCAGTGAGTCCTCCGGCGTCGCGAACACCGGGGAGCTGTTTTTT CASSESSGVANTGELFF
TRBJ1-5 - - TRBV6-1 TGTGCCAGCAGTGAAGACCCGGGCTATAGCAATCAGCCCCAGCATTTT CASSEDPGYSNQPQHF
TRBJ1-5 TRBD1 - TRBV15 TGTGCCACCAGCAGAGGGGACAGGGGGCTATTTCAGCCCCAGCATTTT CATSRGDRGLFQPQHF
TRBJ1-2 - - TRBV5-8 TGTGCCAGCAGCCCTGACAGAAACTATGGCTACACCTTC CASSPDRNYGYTF
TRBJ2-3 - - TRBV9 TGTGCCAGCAGCGTAGGCGCTACAGATACGCAGTATTTT CASSVGATDTQYF
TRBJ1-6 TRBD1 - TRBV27 TGTGCCAGCAGTTTATCTTCGACAGGGGCCTCACCCCTCCACTTT CASSLSSTGASPLHF
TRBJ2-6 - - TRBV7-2 TGTGCCAGCAGCATCCACGGGACTTCAATGATTCTGGGGGCCAACGTCCTGACTTTC CASSIHGTSMILGANVLTF
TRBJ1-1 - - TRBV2 TGTGCCAGCAAGGGACGCGAAGCTTTCTTT CASKGREAFF
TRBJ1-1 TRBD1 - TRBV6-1 TGTGCCAGCACCACAGGACAGGCCACTGAAGCTTTCTTT CASTTGQATEAFF
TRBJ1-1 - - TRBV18 TGTGCCAGCTCACCAAGGGACATGAAGAACACTGAAGCTTTCTTT CASSPRDMKNTEAFF
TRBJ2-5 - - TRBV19 TGTGCCAGTAGTACCCAGGGAATGCAGACCCAGTACTTC CASSTQGMQTQYF
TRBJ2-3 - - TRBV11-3 TGTGCCAGCAGCTTTCGAGTCACAGATACGCAGTATTTT CASSFRVTDTQYF
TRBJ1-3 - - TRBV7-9 TGTGCCAGCAGCCCCTCGCCGACGGGTGGAAACACCATATATTTT CASSPSPTGGNTIYF
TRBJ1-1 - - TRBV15 TGTGCCACCAGCAGAGTATTGGGCCCCATGGTCACTGAAGCTTTCTTT CATSRVLGPMVTEAFF
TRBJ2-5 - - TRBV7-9 TGTGCCAGCAGCCTGGAACGGGGCCGCAAAGAGACCCAGTACTTC CASSLERGRKETQYF
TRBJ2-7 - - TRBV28 TGTGCCAGCAGTTTACAGGGGCCAACCTACGAGCAGTACTTC CASSLQGPTYEQYF
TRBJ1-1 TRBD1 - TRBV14 TGTGCCAGCAGCCGGTACAGGGGCATGAACACTGAAGCTTTCTTT CASSRYRGMNTEAFF
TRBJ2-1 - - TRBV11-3 TGTGCCAGCAGCCCAAGAGGTGGGGATGAGCAGTTCTTC CASSPRGGDEQFF
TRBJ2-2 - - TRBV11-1 TGTGCCAGCAGCTTAGACCGAGGAGGGTACACCGGGGAGCTGTTTTTT CASSLDRGGYTGELFF
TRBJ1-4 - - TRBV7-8 TGTGCCAGCAGCTTAGCGGACACAGGGAGTGAAAAACTGTTTTTT CASSLADTGSEKLFF
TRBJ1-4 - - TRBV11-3 TGTGCCAGCCGGACCGCCGTTAATGAAAAACTGTTTTTT CASRTAVNEKLFF
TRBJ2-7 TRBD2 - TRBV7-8 TGTGCCAGCAGCCGGGTGGCGGGAGAGTCCGAGCAGTACTTC CASSRVAGESEQYF
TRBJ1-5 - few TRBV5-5 TGTGCCAGCAGCTTCGGACGGGGTGGCCAGCCCCAGCATTTT CASSFGRGGQPQHF
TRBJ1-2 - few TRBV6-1 TGTGCCAGCAGCAACACTGACGGAGGCTACACCTTC CASSNTDGGYTF
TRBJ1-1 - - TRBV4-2 TGTGCCAGCAGCCAAGATATCGGCACTGAAGCTTTCTTT CASSQDIGTEAFF
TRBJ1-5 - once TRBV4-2 TGTGCCAGCAGCCAAGATTGGGGGGCACAGCCCCAGCATTTT CASSQDWGAQPQHF
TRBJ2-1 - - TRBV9 TGTGCCAGCAGCGTAAGGGACGAGCAGTTCTTC CASSVRDEQFF
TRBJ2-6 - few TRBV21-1 TGTGCCAGCAGCAAAGCGCGGTACTCTGGGGCCAACGTCCTGACTTTC CASSKARYSGANVLTF
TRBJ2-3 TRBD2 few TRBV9 TGTGCCAGCAGGGCAGCGGGAGGGAGCACAGATACGCAGTATTTT CASRAAGGSTDTQYF
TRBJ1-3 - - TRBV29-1 TGCAGCGTTGAACAGACCGGGGGAAACACCATATATTTT CSVEQTGGNTIYF
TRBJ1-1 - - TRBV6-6 TGTGCCAGCAGCCTTGGCCCCCTACTCGGAGCTTTCTTT CASSLGPLLGAFF
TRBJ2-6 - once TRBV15 TGTGCCACAACAGATAATACTAGATCTGGGGCCAACGTCCTGACTTTC CATTDNTRSGANVLTF
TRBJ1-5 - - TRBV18 TGTGCCAGTCGGACAGACATCAATCAGCCCCAGCATTTT CASRTDINQPQHF
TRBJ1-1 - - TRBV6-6 TGTGCCACCGCAAATTCAGTGGGTGAAGCTTTCTTT CATANSVGEAFF